The text below deals with one TCR beta chain. The trim removed 6 bases at V and 5 bases at J, leaving 5 bases unmatched. The CDR3 consists of 15 residues. Germline V lookup: CDR1 SGHVS, CDR2 FQNEAQ. This entry belongs to a study of OX40 agonist ivuxolimab in advanced cancers. TCRdb's copy holds only in-frame clones and misses some; the assay was immunoSEQ multiplex PCR. Of roughly 28,000 clones detected, approximately 86% appear once; the ten largest clones hold 25% to 30%. This receptor was taken from an adult with an advanced solid tumor such as melanoma, head and neck, liver or kidney cancer. This chain connects TRBV7-8 to TRBJ2-2; 11 positions match TRBD2. Here the sequenced sample was CD4+ or CD8+ T cells sorted from blood, taken in a trial of the OX40 agonist ivuxolimab. The CDR3 spells CASRLAGGKTGELFF. CDR3 DNA: TGTGCCAGCAGGCTAGCGGGGGGAAAAACCGGGGAGCTGTTTTTT.